This passage covers 28 T cell receptor beta chains from one sample sequenced in a study of T-cell memory formation after mild COVID-19. TCRdb itself ran the 5' RACE reads through MiXCR, one entry per CDR3 protein. The data contain 410,000 or so distinct CDR3 sequences, more than 20% of them seen just once; the ten biggest clones take up roughly 13%. Sequencing was carried out using PBMCs or a T cell subset sorted from them (not recorded which). The source of these receptors is an adult woman who had mild COVID-19 (a few samples of this study predate the infection). Cell type and time point are not known.

The chain carries TRBV12-3 or TRBV12-4 and TRBJ2-3, with D hard to call. With 3 bases removed from V and 0 bases from J, the gap between germline ends came to 7 bases. This CDR3 has 14 amino acids. The CDR3 nucleotides are TGTGCCAGCAGTTTGGGGAAAAGCACAGATACGCAGTATTTT. This encodes CASSLGKSTDTQYF.

The chain has TRBV6-5 and TRBJ2-2; D ambiguous. The CDR3 runs to 16 residues. Trimming removed 11 bases from V and 4 bases from J, with 23 bases in between. Germline assignment: CDR1 MNHEY and CDR2 SVGAGI. The CDR3 is CAAGPVQGIGTGELFF. The CDR3 DNA is TGTGCCGCCGGTCCTGTTCAAGGGATCGGCACCGGGGAGCTGTTTTTT.

This clonotype was seen more than once but under ten times. V is TRBV7-9 and J is TRBJ2-2; tentative D call: TRBD1 (5 bases). Per germline, CDR1 SEHNR and CDR2 FQNEAQ (reference sequence). The germline V and J ends were trimmed by 6 bases and 6 bases, with 8 bases remaining between them. The CDR3 loop spans 12 amino acids. The CDR3: CASSEGAGELFF. Written as DNA, the CDR3 is TGTGCCAGCAGTGAAGGGGCCGGGGAGCTGTTTTTT.

This clonotype was seen more than once but under ten times. The chain uses TRBV11-1 and TRBJ1-1; no clear D. The V end was cut by 0 bases, the J end by 4 bases, with 15 bases between. Germline lookup yields CDR1 SGHAT and CDR2 FQDESV (reference sequence). The CDR3 totals 16 residues. Here the CDR3 reads CASSLAPKGTSTEAFF. For the CDR3, the DNA is TGTGCCAGCAGCTTAGCGCCTAAGGGTACGAGCACTGAAGCTTTCTTT.

CDR3 loop: CASSLSGQSTYEQYF. The CDR3 nucleotides are TGCGCCAGCAGCCTTTCGGGACAGTCGACTTACGAGCAGTACTTC. The rearrangement links TRBV4-1 to TRBJ2-7, with 7 bases that match TRBD1. CDR1 and CDR2 from the germline V gene are MGHRA and YSYEKL. The CDR3 is 15 residues long. With 4 bases clipped from V and 4 bases from J, the junction kept 10 bases outside the gene matches.

In its sample, this clonotype was seen a few times. This sequence joins TRBV6-5 and TRBJ2-1; either TRBD1 or TRBD2 may supply D (6 bases each). The V gene lost 2 bases and the J gene lost 2 bases, with 7 bases spanning the gap. The germline gives CDR1 MNHEY, CDR2 SVGAGI. The CDR3 runs to 14 residues. The CDR3: CASSYGGPYNEQFF. DNA for the CDR3: TGTGCCAGCAGTTACGGGGGGCCCTACAATGAGCAGTTCTTC.

The J gene is TRBJ2-2, the V gene TRBV7-6; TRBD2 might be the D (6 bases). The CDR3 contains 16 residues. V lost 0 bases to trimming and J lost 3 bases, with 11 bases between them. Germline V CDR1 and CDR2: SGHVS, FNYEAQ. DNA of the CDR3: TGTGCCAGCAGCTTAGCCGCTAGCGCTGACACCGGGGAGCTGTTTTTT. It is translated as CASSLAASADTGELFF.

The V gene is TRBV10-3, the J gene TRBJ2-1; 10 bases line up with TRBD2. The CDR3 runs to 14 residues. V was clipped by 4 bases and J by 3 bases; unmatched bases: 0. The V gene's germline CDR1 is ENHRY and CDR2 SYGVKD. The CDR3 DNA sequence: TGTGCCATCAGTGCTAGCGGGAGCTACAATGAGCAGTTCTTC. Protein: CAISASGSYNEQFF.

The chain combines TRBV29-1 with TRBJ2-5; D possibly matches TRBD1 or TRBD2 (6 bases each). Trimming took 3 bases from V and 5 from J, leaving 19 bases between them. Germline V gene sequence: CDR1 SQVTM, CDR2 ANQGSEA. The CDR3 extends over 15 amino acids. The CDR3 region is CSVDLMLGGGETQYF. Here the CDR3 DNA reads TGCAGCGTTGATTTGATGTTGGGGGGCGGGGAGACCCAGTACTTC.

The CDR3 protein is CASSLAGPGNTEAFF. In DNA form, the CDR3 reads TGCGCCAGCAGCTTGGCGGGACCCGGGAACACTGAAGCTTTCTTT. V usage is TRBV5-1 and J usage is TRBJ1-1; TRBD1 might be the D (5 bases). The CDR3 runs 15 residues. Between the trimmed V and J ends, which lost 0 bases and 1 base, there was a span of 10 bases. Germline CDR1 and CDR2: SGHRS and YFSETQ. The variable domain in full, with the rest retrieved from reference TRBV5-1 and TRBJ1-1, is KAGVTQTPRYLIKTRGQQVTLSCSPISGHRSVSWYQQTPGQGLQFLFEYFSETQRNKGNFPGRFSGRQFSNSRSEMNVSTLELGDSALYLCASSLAGPGNTEAFFGQGTRLTVV.

This clonotype was detected only a few times. This chain connects TRBV3-1 to TRBJ2-2; D ambiguous. From germline, CDR1 is LGHDT and CDR2 YNNKEL (reference sequence). This CDR3 region has 14 residues. V dropped 1 base and J dropped 5 bases, with 8 bases sitting between them. The CDR3 is CASSQGSRTGELFF. The CDR3 DNA follows: TGTGCCAGCAGCCAAGGTTCTCGGACCGGGGAGCTGTTTTTT.

The gene calls are TRBV12-3 or TRBV12-4 and TRBJ1-5, with TRBD1 identical over 7 bases. The CDR3 extends over 16 amino acids. V trimming: 5 bases; J trimming: 0 bases; junction bases outside the gene matches: 7. This chain's CDR3 is CASSHPGTVSNQPQHF. Written as DNA, the CDR3 is TGTGCCAGCAGTCATCCCGGGACAGTTAGCAATCAGCCCCAGCATTTT.

The rearrangement links TRBV6-5 to TRBJ2-7, with TRBD1 matching over 9 bases. Germline V gives CDR1 MNHEY, CDR2 SVGAGI. The CDR3 covers 15 residues. With V trimmed by 6 bases and J by 12 bases, 18 bases remained unmatched. The CDR3 DNA reads as TGTGCCAGCAGACGTTCGGGACAGGGCGGGAAGGGAACGTACTTC. It codes for CASRRSGQGGKGTYF.

The rearrangement uses TRBV24-1 and TRBJ2-4, with 8 positions matching TRBD2. The J segment lost 1 base and the V segment lost 5 bases, leaving 6 bases of the junction unmatched. The CDR3 length is 16 residues. CDR1 and CDR2 from the germline V gene are KGHDR and SFDVKD. The CDR3 is CATSAGRGLAKNIQYF. The CDR3 DNA reads as TGTGCCACCAGTGCCGGGAGGGGTTTGGCCAAAAACATTCAGTACTTC.

The chain employs TRBV12-3 or TRBV12-4 and TRBJ2-1; 9 bases fit TRBD2. J was trimmed by 4 bases and V by 4 bases; bases with no gene match: 5. The CDR3 spans 15 residues. The CDR3: CASSSRLAVYNEQFF. The CDR3 DNA is TGTGCCAGCAGTTCCCGACTAGCGGTGTACAATGAGCAGTTCTTC.

The sample holds a few counts of this clonotype. The chain combines TRBV20-1 with TRBJ2-2; 11 bases are a match to TRBD2. The CDR3 is 17 amino acids. Germline values: CDR1 DFQATT, CDR2 SNEGSKA (reference sequence). The trim removed 6 bases at V and 2 bases at J, leaving 11 bases unmatched. Written as DNA, the CDR3 is TGCAGTGCCCAGGGGCTAGCGGGGGGAATAAACACCGGGGAGCTGTTTTTT. This encodes CSAQGLAGGINTGELFF.

The V gene is TRBV29-1, the J gene TRBJ1-5, with D maybe TRBD1 (5 bases). The CDR3 is 13 residues long. The ends were cut back, 6 bases at V and 6 bases at J, with 15 bases in the middle. Germline CDR1 reads SQVTM; CDR2 reads ANQGSEA. The CDR3 reads CSVRWGVSQPQHF. The CDR3 DNA reads TGCAGCGTCCGATGGGGGGTGAGTCAGCCCCAGCATTTT.

The chain uses TRBV9 and TRBJ1-2; 9 positions agree with TRBD1. Losses at the gene ends were 0 bases for V and 5 bases for J; bases not matched to a gene: 5. This CDR3 is 15 amino acids long. Germline V gene sequence: CDR1 SGDLS, CDR2 YYNGEE. CDR3 in DNA: TGTGCCAGCAGCGTAGAGCTCGGGACAGGGTATGGCTACACCTTC. It codes for CASSVELGTGYGYTF.

This clonotype was seen more than once but under ten times. The chain combines TRBV20-1 with TRBJ2-7; D not resolved. Germline V lookup: CDR1 DFQATT, CDR2 SNEGSKA (reference sequence). This CDR3 is built from 16 residues. The V and J ends lost 0 bases and 0 bases respectively, with 15 bases between them. The CDR3 region is CSARDHDTDLSYEQYF. The CDR3, as DNA: TGCAGTGCTAGAGATCATGACACCGACCTCTCCTACGAGCAGTACTTC.

In this sample, this clonotype turned up a few times. The chain has TRBV10-1 and TRBJ2-5; TRBD2 aligns across 9 bases. With 2 bases clipped from V and 6 bases from J, the junction kept 7 bases outside the gene matches. From germline, CDR1 is WNHNN and CDR2 SYGVQD (reference sequence). The CDR3 length is 15 residues. The CDR3 sequence: CASSEPSGMGKTQYF. CDR3 nucleotide sequence: TGCGCCAGCAGTGAGCCTAGCGGGATGGGAAAGACCCAGTACTTC.

This clonotype appeared a few times. The chain is built from TRBV30 and TRBJ1-4, with D unresolved. V was shortened by 2 bases and J by 8 bases, with 15 bases between the two germline ends. There are 14 residues in the CDR3. The germline CDR1 and CDR2 sequences are GTSNPN and SVGIG (reference sequence). CDR3 coding DNA: TGTGCCTGGAGTAACGCTGGGGTACGGGAAAAACTGTTTTTT. It codes for CAWSNAGVREKLFF.

The chain links TRBV6-2 or TRBV6-3 to TRBJ1-4; D perhaps matches TRBD1 (6 bases). The V gene lost 6 bases and the J gene lost 7 bases, with 12 bases spanning the gap. Germline lookup yields CDR1 MNHEY and CDR2 SVGEGT. This CDR3 spans 13 amino acids. CDR3 loop: CASRQGPTEKLFF. CDR3 bases: TGTGCCAGCAGGCAGGGGCCTACTGAAAAACTGTTTTTT.

A few counts support this clonotype. The rearrangement joins TRBV29-1 to TRBJ2-1; 9 bases align to TRBD2. From germline, CDR1 is SQVTM and CDR2 ANQGSEA. The V gene end was trimmed by 0 bases and the J gene end by 10 bases; junction bases not matched to a gene: 13. The CDR3 runs to 16 residues. The CDR3 DNA reads as TGCAGCGTTGAAGATCTGAAGGTGGCGGGAGGGCCCGAGCAGTTCTTC. Its translation: CSVEDLKVAGGPEQFF.

V usage is TRBV5-1 and J usage is TRBJ2-1; 12 nucleotides align to TRBD1. The germline V gene has CDR1 SGHRS and CDR2 YFSETQ. Trimming at V came to 0 bases and at J to 7 bases, leaving 8 bases not matched to a gene. The CDR3 extends over 17 amino acids. CDR3 sequence (DNA): TGCGCCAGCAGCTTGGGTGGGACAGGGGGCACGAGGAATGAGCAGTTCTTC. This encodes CASSLGGTGGTRNEQFF.

The chain links TRBV5-4 to TRBJ2-2, with 8 bases lining up with TRBD2. CDR1 and CDR2 from the germline V gene are SGHNT and YYREEE (reference sequence). The CDR3 loop spans 15 amino acids. With V trimmed by 1 base and J by 6 bases, 5 bases remained unmatched. The DNA of the CDR3 is TGTGCCAGCAGCTTGCTCCAGCGGGAGTCCGGGGAGCTGTTTTTT. Its translation is CASSLLQRESGELFF.

The chain carries TRBV12-3 or TRBV12-4 and TRBJ1-1; D is ambiguous. The CDR3 extends over 12 amino acids. The V end lost 3 bases, the J end lost 5 bases, and 7 bases lay between the germline ends. In nucleotides, the CDR3 is TGTGCCAGCAGTTTGGTCATAACTGAAGCTTTCTTT. Protein: CASSLVITEAFF.

There are a few counts of this clonotype. This chain joins TRBV5-1 and TRBJ2-1, with 7 bases identical to TRBD1. CDR1 SGHRS and CDR2 YFSETQ come from the germline V gene. CDR3 size: 14 residues. V trimming: 1 base; J trimming: 7 bases; junction bases outside the gene matches: 5. The CDR3 DNA is TGCGCCAGCAGCTTGCCCGGGACAGTAAATGAGCAGTTCTTC. Translated: CASSLPGTVNEQFF.

The V call is TRBV6-1, the J call TRBJ2-5; TRBD1 matches at 7 bases. The CDR3 runs to 16 residues. Germline lookup yields CDR1 MNHNS and CDR2 SASEGT. After removal of 3 bases from V and 5 bases from J, the junction contained 12 bases not matched to a gene. The chain's CDR3 is CASSEVSRGFRETQYF. CDR3 bases: TGTGCCAGCAGTGAGGTGAGCAGGGGGTTTCGGGAGACCCAGTACTTC.